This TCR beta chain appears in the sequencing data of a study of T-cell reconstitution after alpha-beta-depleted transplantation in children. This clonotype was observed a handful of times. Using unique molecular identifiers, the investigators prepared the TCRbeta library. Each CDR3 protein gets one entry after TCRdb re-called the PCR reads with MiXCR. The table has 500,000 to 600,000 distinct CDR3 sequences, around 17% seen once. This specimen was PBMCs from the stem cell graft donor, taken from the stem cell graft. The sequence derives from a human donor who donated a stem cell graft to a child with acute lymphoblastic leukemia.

CDR3 sequence reads: CASSLGGRDGYTF. CDR3 DNA sequence: TGTGCCAGCAGCTTAGGTGGGCGGGATGGCTACACCTTC. The V and J genes are TRBV7-3 and TRBJ1-2; no clear D. CDR1 SGHTA and CDR2 FQGTGA come from the germline V gene. V lost 2 bases and J 6 bases, leaving 10 bases between the germline ends. This CDR3 is 13 amino acids long.